The 18 T cell receptor beta chains given below trace back to one sample, sequenced in a study of type 1 regulatory T cells. Each CDR3 protein is one row after TCRdb ran MiXCR on the reads. This sample yields roughly 60,000 distinct CDR3 sequences, of which approximately 60% are seen a single time; approximately 1.8% belongs to the top ten. Their antigens are not known. The sequenced sample consisted of cultured non-Tr1 T cells, either the whole culture or a sorted T cell fraction (not recorded which). The receptor source for this set is a human donor in good health.

The chain joins TRBV4-1 to TRBJ2-7; D may match TRBD1 or TRBD2 (7 bases each). V was clipped by 4 bases and J by 4 bases, with 23 bases between them. This CDR3 is 17 amino acids long. The germline CDR1 and CDR2 sequences are MGHRA and YSYEKL. CDR3 sequence: CASSPLRGGSGVYEQYF. The CDR3 bases are TGCGCCAGCAGCCCCCTCAGGGGGGGCTCTGGGGTTTACGAGCAGTACTTC.

The sample holds a few counts of this clonotype. The V gene is TRBV28, the J gene TRBJ2-3; 8 nucleotides line up with TRBD1. The CDR3 is 15 amino acids. V dropped 6 bases and J dropped 4; count of bases not matched to a gene: 9. Germline V lookup: CDR1 MDHEN, CDR2 SYDVKM. The CDR3: CASSLTGQGPDTQYF. CDR3 coding DNA: TGTGCCAGCAGCCTGACAGGACAGGGACCAGATACGCAGTATTTT.

CDR3 region: CASSYSGRKDGYTF. The CDR3 DNA is TGTGCCAGCAGTTACTCGGGACGAAAGGATGGCTACACCTTC. This chain links TRBV6-5 with TRBJ1-2, with D tentatively TRBD1 (5 bases). V was pared by 0 bases and J by 6 bases, with 11 bases between. Germline V gene data show CDR1 as MNHEY and CDR2 as SVGAGI. The CDR3 sequence is 14 residues long.

This clonotype occurred a few times. The DNA for the CDR3 is TGTGCCAGCAGCCTGGGCGGGAGAGAGACGAATGAGCAGTTCTTC. As protein: CASSLGGRETNEQFF. V is TRBV7-9 and J is TRBJ2-1; 7 bases map to TRBD2. The CDR3 spans 15 residues. Germline loops: CDR1 SEHNR, CDR2 FQNEAQ (reference sequence). V lost 5 bases to trimming and J lost 7 bases; unmatched junction nucleotides: 11.

This chain joins TRBV20-1 and TRBJ1-1; 7 bases align to TRBD1. Germline V CDR1 and CDR2: DFQATT, SNEGSKA (reference sequence). The CDR3 length is 16 residues. The CDR3 DNA reads as TGCAGCCGACTCCGGGACAGACGACCGTTGAACACTGAAGCTTTCTTT. Residues: CSRLRDRRPLNTEAFF.

The chain joins TRBV2 to TRBJ2-1; TRBD2 aligns across 10 bases. The trim removed 8 bases at V and 5 bases at J, leaving 6 bases unmatched. The CDR3 sequence is 14 residues long. Germline V gives CDR1 SNHLY, CDR2 FYNNEI. Written as DNA, the CDR3 is TGTGCCAGCGGCCTAGCGGGAGCCCACAATGAGCAGTTCTTC. Its translation: CASGLAGAHNEQFF.

This chain joins TRBV4-1 and TRBJ2-7, with 11 bases matching TRBD2. V was clipped by 4 bases and J by 1 base; unmatched bases: 15. Germline V CDR1 and CDR2: MGHRA, YSYEKL. The CDR3 has 19 residues. CDR3 in DNA: TGCGCCAGCAGCCGAGCGATCGGCCTACTAGCGGGAGAGTCCTACGAGCAGTACTTC. The encoded protein is CASSRAIGLLAGESYEQYF.

This clonotype has just one count. The V call is TRBV29-1, the J call TRBJ2-3; D gene ambiguous. CDR3 length: 13 residues. The V end was cut by 2 bases, the J end by 4 bases, with 10 bases between. Germline V gene data show CDR1 as SQVTM and CDR2 as ANQGSEA. The CDR3 here is CSVESYFADTQYF. The CDR3 DNA sequence: TGCAGCGTTGAAAGTTATTTTGCAGATACGCAGTATTTT.

This clonotype was found a few times. The chain couples TRBV24-1 to TRBJ2-2; 8 bases map to TRBD1. The V and J ends lost 5 bases and 7 bases, in that order; junction bases with no gene match: 17. The CDR3 covers 18 residues. CDR1 is KGHDR, CDR2 SFDVKD, per germline. CDR3 protein: CATSAPGQGLRQVGELFF. The CDR3 region has the DNA TGTGCCACCAGTGCCCCTGGACAGGGTCTCCGTCAAGTCGGGGAGCTGTTTTTT.

This clonotype was detected many times. The chain links TRBV20-1 to TRBJ2-7; 9 positions agree with TRBD2. This CDR3 is built from 15 residues. The germline V gene has CDR1 DFQATT and CDR2 SNEGSKA (reference sequence). Unmatched junction bases numbered 10, after V lost 6 bases and J lost 1 base. CDR3 DNA sequence: TGCAGTGCCCCGAGGGCTAGCGGGGCTTCCTACGAGCAGTACTTC. Translation gives CSAPRASGASYEQYF.

V usage is TRBV5-1 and J usage is TRBJ2-1; D is possibly TRBD2 (5 bases). Germline assignment: CDR1 SGHRS and CDR2 YFSETQ. V was pared by 4 bases and J by 4 bases, with 18 bases between. This CDR3 is built from 16 residues. The CDR3 here is CASSLLGGRSYNEQFF. The CDR3 DNA follows: TGCGCCAGCAGCCTACTGGGTGGGAGATCGTACAATGAGCAGTTCTTC.

Points on this clonotype: It may be a read error: a sequence one base away is much more abundant. This sequence joins TRBV6-7 and TRBJ2-2; D unresolved. TRBV6-7 is placed among ORFs of uncertain function. This CDR3 comprises 15 residues. This chain's CDR3 is CSSRTGGARTGELFF. The DNA for the CDR3 is TGTTCCAGCAGAACGGGCGGAGCGAGGACCGGGGAGCTGTTTTTT.

On this clonotype itself: This may stem from a read error, because a much larger clone lies one nucleotide away. This rearrangement joins TRBV4-2 to TRBJ2-3; D is tentatively TRBD1 or TRBD2 (6 bases each). Germline-derived CDR1 and CDR2 are LGHNA and YNFKEQ. This CDR3 has 16 residues. The DNA for the CDR3 is TGTACCAGCAGCCAAGGGGGGAGACTAGGCACAGATACGCAGTATTTT. Its translation: CTSSQGGRLGTDTQYF.

In regard to this clonotype: Its ends do not fully match the called genes, so a read error is possible. This sequence joins TRBV7-9 and TRBJ2-3, with TRBD2 identical over 10 bases. Germline lookup yields CDR1 SEHNR and CDR2 FQNEAQ (reference sequence). The CDR3 consists of 14 residues. The CDR3 nucleotides are TGTGCCAGCAGCCTAGCGGGAGCGGGGGATACGCAGTATTTT. Its protein is CASSLAGAGDTQYF.

The V and J genes are TRBV19 and TRBJ2-5; TRBD1 or TRBD2 may be the D gene (5 bases each). The V end was cut by 5 bases, the J end by 5 bases, with 15 bases between. Germline values: CDR1 LNHDA, CDR2 SQIVND (reference sequence). The CDR3 length is 14 residues. The CDR3 bases are TGTGCCAGTAGTCCAGTGGTGTGGGGGGAGACCCAGTACTTC. This sequence encodes CASSPVVWGETQYF.

The chain uses TRBV24-1 and TRBJ1-1; D is perhaps TRBD1 (6 bases). The germline V gene encodes CDR1 KGHDR and CDR2 SFDVKD. The CDR3 is made up of 13 amino acids. The V end was cut by 12 bases, the J end by 0 bases, with 13 bases between. CDR3 bases: TGTGCCGGGGGGCAGGAGTTGAACACTGAAGCTTTCTTT. It translates to CAGGQELNTEAFF.

This clonotype has a handful of counts. This chain links TRBV24-1 with TRBJ2-3; the match to TRBD2 covers 9 bases. Germline CDR1 KGHDR, CDR2 SFDVKD. The trim removed 6 bases at V and 2 bases at J, leaving 5 bases unmatched. This CDR3 region has 15 residues. The CDR3 DNA is TGTGCCACCAGTAACCTAGCGGGGAACACAGATACGCAGTATTTT. As protein: CATSNLAGNTDTQYF.

J is TRBJ2-5 and V is TRBV20-1, with TRBD2 identical over 9 bases. V shed 2 bases and J 0 bases; nucleotides not matched to a gene: 4. The CDR3 totals 15 residues. Per the germline V gene, CDR1 is DFQATT and CDR2 is SNEGSKA (reference sequence). In DNA, the CDR3 is TGCAGTGCTAGATTTCCTAGCGGGAACCAAGAGACCCAGTACTTC. Protein sequence: CSARFPSGNQETQYF.